These 11 T cell receptor beta chains share one sample of origin, sequenced in a study of blood T cell repertoires in COVID-19. Generated by immunoSEQ multiplex PCR, the TCRdb table keeps only in-frame clones and is missing some. The repertoire holds fewer than 200,000 clones, with over 75% as singletons. Sequencing input: peripheral blood. These receptors came from a woman in her seventies with acute or convalescent COVID-19.

The chain links TRBV25-1 to TRBJ1-1; D uncertain. Looked up from germline, CDR1 is MGHDK and CDR2 is SYGVNS. The V and J ends lost 1 base and 0 bases respectively, with 9 bases between them. CDR3 length: 15 residues. The DNA of the CDR3 is TGTGCCAGCAGTGAATCCCGCAGGTTGAACACTGAAGCTTTCTTT. This encodes CASSESRRLNTEAFF.

V gene TRBV7-2 combines with J gene TRBJ1-5, with D unclear. The CDR3 spans 15 residues. V was shortened by 3 bases and J by 2 bases, with 11 bases between the two germline ends. The germline V gene has CDR1 SGHTA and CDR2 FQGNSA. The CDR3 DNA follows: TGTGCCAGCAGCTTGTTCTACCAGGGCAATCAGCCCCAGCATTTT. Amino acids: CASSLFYQGNQPQHF.

The chain couples TRBV12-3 or TRBV12-4 to TRBJ2-1, with D uncertain. This CDR3 comprises 13 residues. Trimming pared 6 bases from V and 6 bases from J, leaving 12 bases between. The CDR3 loop is CASRTSLSNEQFF. CDR3 bases: TGTGCCAGCAGAACGTCACTAAGCAATGAGCAGTTCTTC.

The V call is TRBV24-1, the J call TRBJ2-1; the match to TRBD1 covers 8 bases. This CDR3 has 16 residues. CDR1 is KGHDR and CDR2 is SFDVKD in the germline V gene. J gave up 1 base and V 4 bases, and 5 bases lay outside the gene matches. In DNA, the CDR3 is TGTGCCACCAGTGACGGACGACAGGGGTCCTACAATGAGCAGTTCTTC. The encoded protein is CATSDGRQGSYNEQFF.

This chain joins TRBV7-7 and TRBJ2-5, with D perhaps TRBD1 (5 bases). Germline V gives CDR1 SSHAT, CDR2 FNYEAQ (reference sequence). The V end lost 5 bases, the J end lost 5 bases, and 18 bases lay between the germline ends. The CDR3 is made up of 15 amino acids. The DNA of the CDR3 is TGTGCCAGCAGCCTAAGCACAGGTCCATTTGAGACCCAGTACTTC. This codes for CASSLSTGPFETQYF.

The J gene is TRBJ2-7, the V gene TRBV7-6; 8 nucleotides align to TRBD2. CDR3 length: 18 amino acids. V trimming: 5 bases; J trimming: 4 bases; junction bases outside the gene matches: 19. Germline V gene sequence: CDR1 SGHVS, CDR2 FNYEAQ. The CDR3 protein is CASSPLTSGPNIIYEQYF. As DNA, the CDR3 is TGTGCCAGCAGCCCCTTAACTAGCGGCCCCAATATCATATACGAGCAGTACTTC.

The V gene is TRBV18, the J gene TRBJ1-1; TRBD1 might be the D (5 bases). The CDR3 length is 13 residues. CDR1 is KGHSH and CDR2 is LQKENI in the germline V gene. The V end was cut by 6 bases, the J end by 6 bases, with 14 bases between. The CDR3 loop is CASSRIGEAEAFF. The CDR3 region has the DNA TGTGCCAGCTCCCGCATAGGGGAGGCTGAAGCTTTCTTT.

The chain joins TRBV28 to TRBJ1-2; 10 nucleotides match TRBD1. Per the germline V gene, CDR1 is MDHEN and CDR2 is SYDVKM. V trimming: 5 bases; J trimming: 5 bases; junction bases outside the gene matches: 8. This CDR3 has 15 amino acids. The CDR3 DNA is TGTGCCAGCAGTCCGCCGGACAGGGGGGTTTATGGCTACACCTTC. This translates into CASSPPDRGVYGYTF.

The genes are TRBV19 and TRBJ1-3; weak D call: TRBD1 (5 bases). CDR1 is LNHDA and CDR2 is SQIVND in the germline V gene (reference sequence). The CDR3 has 15 residues. Trimming pared 6 bases from V and 0 bases from J, leaving 12 bases between. DNA of the CDR3: TGTGCCAGTAGATATGGACACCGCTCTGGAAACACCATATATTTT. Its protein is CASRYGHRSGNTIYF.

The V call is TRBV7-2, the J call TRBJ1-4, with D possibly being TRBD1 (6 bases). The CDR3 has 15 amino acids. Germline CDR1 is SGHTA and CDR2 is FQGNSA. V gave up 6 bases and J gave up 6 bases, with 17 bases separating them. The CDR3: CASRARGGRYEKLFF. In nucleotides, the CDR3 is TGTGCCAGCAGGGCTCGGGGGGGGCGGTATGAAAAACTGTTTTTT.

This clone turned up a few times. The V call is TRBV3-1 (or the pseudogene TRBV3-2), the J call TRBJ1-3; tentatively, D is TRBD1 (5 bases). V was clipped by 4 bases and J by 0 bases, with 10 bases between them. CDR1 LGHDT and CDR2 YNNKEL come from the germline V gene (reference sequence). The CDR3 consists of 15 residues. The CDR3 reads CASSPRAYSGNTIYF. CDR3 sequence (DNA): TGTGCCAGCAGCCCCAGGGCATACTCTGGAAACACCATATATTTT.